Below, one T cell receptor beta chain is given with its context. This sample is part of a study of technical replicates of blood from a handful of donors. Libraries were prepared by immunoSEQ multiplex PCR; TCRdb keeps only in-frame clonotypes and omits some of them. This table has tens of thousands of clones, around 90% appearing once. Germline loops: CDR1 MDHEN, CDR2 SYDVKM. The CDR3 spans 14 residues. Trimming took 7 bases from V and 0 from J, leaving 13 bases between them. This sequence joins TRBV28 and TRBJ2-7; D perhaps matches TRBD1 (6 bases). The origin of this receptor is a human donor in good health. Some clones in this sample may be carry-over from other donors' samples. Material for sequencing was T cells isolated from PBMCs. This CDR3 is CASNLQGSSYEQYF. The CDR3 coding sequence is TGTGCCAGCAACTTACAGGGTAGCTCCTACGAGCAGTACTTC.